The clone carrying this TCR beta chain was detected many times. Its antigen remains unidentified. The source of the sample is a study of breast tumors, draining lymph nodes, adjacent tissues. J gave up 7 bases and V 3 bases, and 8 bases lay outside the gene matches. The CDR3 consists of 14 residues. Germline-derived CDR1 and CDR2 are SGHVS and FNYEAQ. Samples came from axillary lymph nodes draining the breast cancer. General observations from the study: Tumor TCR diversity was below lymph nodes but above nontumor tissue.

MiXCR, applied by TCRdb to the multiplex PCR reads, yields one record per CDR3 protein. Of approximately 120,000 distinct CDR3 sequences listed, approximately 22% are singletons. V and J are TRBV7-6 and TRBJ2-7; 8 bases map to TRBD1. The receptor was isolated from a female donor with breast cancer. Some clones in this sample may be carry-over from other donors' samples. Input material: axillary lymph node tissue. Written as DNA, the CDR3 is TGTGCCAGCAGCTTGGCAGGGGGCGCGGGGGAGCAGTACTTC. It codes for CASSLAGGAGEQYF.